This T cell receptor beta chain was obtained from a study of blood T cell repertoires in COVID-19. Method: immunoSEQ multiplex PCR; TCRdb's copy keeps in-frame clones and lacks some. In the table there are 200,000 to 250,000 clones, approximately 80% of which are singletons. Germline V gene lookup returns CDR1 SGHTA and CDR2 FQGTGA. This CDR3 comprises 15 residues. The ends were cut back, 5 bases at V and 0 bases at J, with 13 bases in the middle. In this sample, this clone turned up many times. The sequence derives from a human donor in a cohort sampled during active COVID-19. Sequencing was done on a sample of peripheral blood. The V and J genes are TRBV7-3 and TRBJ1-1; D call uncertain. The CDR3 DNA reads as TGTGCCAGCAGCCCCACGCCGGGTATGAACACTGAAGCTTTCTTT. Protein product: CASSPTPGMNTEAFF.